This TCR beta chain originates from a study of cytomegalovirus exposure and HLA in healthy donors. Study results and limitations: Most TCR sequences were uncommon, yet certain public TCRs appeared in many donors. Most of the CMV-associated TCR beta chains (in a later analysis) appeared to be HLA-restricted.

The primer mix had 60 Vbeta and 13 Jbeta primers. The data were produced by immunoSEQ multiplex PCR, yet TCRdb's version contains in-frame clones alone and is incomplete. The sample carries about 140,000 clones, roughly 80% recorded once. About this clone itself: Its specificity is unknown.

The germline V gene has CDR1 LNHDA and CDR2 SQIVND (reference sequence). The length of the CDR3 is 14 residues. V was shortened by 2 bases and J by 7 bases, with 12 bases between the two germline ends. The clonotype comes from a woman aged 45-60 years in good health and CMV-seronegative. Sample: PBMCs. V gene TRBV19 combines with J gene TRBJ2-1, with D tentatively TRBD2 (6 bases). CDR3 region: CASSISGGTNEQFF. The DNA for the CDR3 is TGTGCCAGTAGTATATCAGGAGGGACGAATGAGCAGTTCTTC.